This TCR beta chain was recorded in a study of cytomegalovirus exposure and HLA in healthy donors. Study outcomes and limitations: When a later analysis was performed, an Asian-associated ancestry cluster reportedly had fewer N-insertions than the roughly 640-donor mean. Analysis performed later showed TCR beta chains linked to HLA being more clonally expanded than equally common others.

A remark on this clone: The antigen is unknown.

Both 60 Vbeta primers and 13 Jbeta primers went into the PCR. Only in-frame clones appear in the TCRdb table, and some are missing; sequencing was by immunoSEQ multiplex PCR. The sample lists 150,000 to 200,000 clones, roughly 72% seen once, with roughly 2.1% in the top ten. The CDR3 is 16 residues long. Per the germline V gene, CDR1 is LNHNV and CDR2 is YYDKDF (reference sequence). After removal of 6 bases from V and 1 base from J, the junction contained 11 bases not matched to a gene. Material for sequencing was PBMCs. This sequence was found in a woman in her thirties in good health and CMV-seropositive. This sequence joins TRBV15 and TRBJ1-2; 7 positions match TRBD1. CDR3 DNA: TGTGCCACCAGTATGCAGGGGACAGAACTTAACTATGGCTACACCTTC. This codes for CATSMQGTELNYGYTF. The variable domain in full, with the rest retrieved from reference TRBV15 and TRBJ1-2, is DAMVIQNPRYQVTQFGKPVTLSCSQTLNHNVMYWYQQKSSQAPKLLFHYYDKDFNNEADTPDNFQSRRPNTSFCFLDIRSPGLGDTAMYLCATSMQGTELNYGYTFGSGTRLTVV.